Sequencing of this T cell receptor (beta chain) was carried out in a study of cytomegalovirus exposure and HLA in healthy donors. Study-wide findings and caveats: A few chains tied to CMV proved CMV antigen-specific in vitro.

CDR1 SGHTA and CDR2 FQGNSA come from the germline V gene. The CDR3 sequence is 16 residues long. With V trimmed by 0 bases and J by 5 bases, 3 bases remained unmatched. PCR employed 60 Vbeta and 13 Jbeta primers. Libraries were prepared by immunoSEQ multiplex PCR; TCRdb keeps only in-frame clonotypes and omits some of them. The profile shows roughly 150,000 clones, over 60% of them singletons. Comments on this clone: Its antigen is undetermined. The same CDR3 can be traced to other DNA sequences in this sample.

This chain links TRBV7-2 with TRBJ2-1; 11 nucleotides line up with TRBD2. The sequenced sample consisted of PBMCs. This clonotype originated in a male donor in good health and CMV-seronegative. CDR3 nucleotides: TGTGCCAGCAGCTTAGCAGGGACTAGCGGCCACAATGAGCAGTTCTTC. Translated: CASSLAGTSGHNEQFF. The full variable domain, completed using reference TRBV7-2 and TRBJ2-1, is GAGVSQSPSNKVTEKGKDVELRCDPISGHTALYWYRQSLGQGLEFLIYFQGNSAPDKSGLPSDRFSAERTGGSVSTLTIQRTQQEDSAVYLCASSLAGTSGHNEQFFGPGTRLTVL.